These 10 T cell receptor beta chains were all obtained from the same sample, sequenced in a study of blood T cell repertoires in COVID-19. The table came from immunoSEQ multiplex PCR; TCRdb's copy has only in-frame clones and leaves some out. The table lists about 220,000 clones, around 82% of them singletons. Sequenced sample: peripheral blood. The receptors shown here come from a woman older than 75 with acute or convalescent COVID-19.

This clone was seen only once. The rearrangement links TRBV6-5 to TRBJ2-6; D gene ambiguous. The CDR3 length is 13 residues. Trimming left V 7 bases short and J 4 bases short, with 8 bases between. CDR1 MNHEY and CDR2 SVGAGI come from the germline V gene. CDR3 coding DNA: TGTGCCAGCAAGAGTCCCGGGGCCAACGTCCTGACTTTC. Its translation is CASKSPGANVLTF.

The rearrangement uses TRBV28 and TRBJ1-2, with no clear D. Germline V gene data show CDR1 as MDHEN and CDR2 as SYDVKM. Trimming took 10 bases from V and 4 from J, leaving 16 bases between them. The CDR3 consists of 13 residues. CDR3 nucleotides: TGTGCCAACATATATCACAGCCCCTATGGCTACACCTTC. It translates to CANIYHSPYGYTF.

The chain links TRBV7-8 to TRBJ1-5; D is ambiguous. V was shortened by 1 base and J by 4 bases, with 17 bases between the two germline ends. Germline lookup yields CDR1 SGHVS and CDR2 FQNEAQ. CDR3 length: 17 residues. CDR3 sequence: CASSLGFKGAPNQPQHF. The DNA of the CDR3 is TGTGCCAGCAGCTTAGGTTTTAAGGGAGCCCCTAATCAGCCCCAGCATTTT.

V is TRBV6-5 and J is TRBJ1-1, with D tentatively TRBD1 (6 bases). The CDR3 covers 14 residues. With 6 bases removed from V and 5 bases from J, the gap between germline ends came to 16 bases. Looked up from germline, CDR1 is MNHEY and CDR2 is SVGAGI. DNA for the CDR3: TGTGCCAGCAGGACGGGCTTTAGGGGGACTGAAGCTTTCTTT. This encodes CASRTGFRGTEAFF.

The CDR3 loop reads CASSPNREETQYF. The CDR3 region has the DNA TGTGCCAGTAGCCCCAACAGAGAAGAGACCCAGTACTTC. The chain carries TRBV19 and TRBJ2-5; D gene uncertain. Germline-derived CDR1 and CDR2 are LNHDA and SQIVND (reference sequence). V dropped 6 bases and J dropped 3 bases, with 11 bases sitting between them. The CDR3 consists of 13 residues.

This sequence joins TRBV7-7 and TRBJ2-3, with 9 bases identical to TRBD2. V shed 1 base, J shed 1 base, and the junction held 3 bases outside the gene matches. The CDR3 length is 16 residues. Germline V CDR1 and CDR2: SSHAT, FNYEAQ (reference sequence). In nucleotides, the CDR3 is TGTGCCAGCAGCTTAGATGTAGCGGGGGGCACAGATACGCAGTATTTT. It yields the protein CASSLDVAGGTDTQYF.

J is TRBJ1-1 and V is TRBV19, with a tentative D call TRBD1 (6 bases). V was cut by 1 base and J by 6 bases, with 15 bases left in between. This CDR3 region has 15 residues. Germline V gives CDR1 LNHDA, CDR2 SQIVND (reference sequence). CDR3 amino acids: CASSIAGGGSAEAFF. The CDR3, as DNA: TGTGCCAGTAGTATAGCGGGGGGCGGAAGCGCTGAAGCTTTCTTT.

The chain recombines TRBV5-4 with TRBJ2-1; 8 bases are a match to TRBD1. The germline V gene has CDR1 SGHNT and CDR2 YYREEE (reference sequence). There are 16 residues in the CDR3. V dropped 0 bases and J dropped 3; count of bases not matched to a gene: 5. This CDR3 reads CASSLGQGAIYNEQFF. The CDR3 DNA reads as TGTGCCAGCAGCTTGGGGCAGGGGGCTATCTACAATGAGCAGTTCTTC.

The gene calls are TRBV11-3 and TRBJ2-5; TRBD2 matches at 9 bases. Germline V gives CDR1 SGHNT, CDR2 YENEEA. This CDR3 has 15 amino acids. The V segment lost 5 bases and the J segment 4 bases; nucleotides outside the gene matches: 8. The CDR3 sequence: CASSRIAGEAETQYF. The CDR3 DNA reads as TGTGCCAGCAGCCGGATAGCGGGGGAGGCAGAGACCCAGTACTTC.

CDR3: CASSVEKTGYGYTF. For the CDR3, the DNA is TGTGCCAGCAGTGTGGAGAAGACGGGCTATGGCTACACCTTC. The chain is built from TRBV2 and TRBJ1-2; no clear D gene. The CDR3 runs to 14 residues. V was pared by 4 bases and J by 4 bases, with 13 bases between. Germline CDR1 reads SNHLY; CDR2 reads FYNNEI.